This T cell receptor (beta chain) was profiled in a study of shared clonotypes between healthy human individuals. General study findings and limits: Relative to their counterparts shared across all four donors, non-shared clonotypes exhibited diminished generation probabilities.

Remarks on this clone: The antigen remains unidentified.

The deep-level immunoSEQ assay was used. The table came from immunoSEQ multiplex PCR; TCRdb's copy has only in-frame clones and leaves some out. The sample lists 1.4 million or so clones; 98% were seen once. Trimming took off 6 bases at V and 1 base at J, with 12 bases between the two ends. The CDR3 is made up of 14 amino acids. Per germline, CDR1 SNHLY and CDR2 FYNNEI. This chain uses TRBV2 with TRBJ1-1; unclear D gene. Specimen: naive CD4+ T cells sorted from blood. As for subset: CD45RA+ positively selected. This TCR was recovered from a man between 25 and 39 years old in good health. Here the CDR3 DNA reads TGTGCCAGCAGGCCCACTAGACAGAACACTGAAGCTTTCTTT. Translated: CASRPTRQNTEAFF. Full variable domain (missing parts from reference TRBV2 and TRBJ1-1): EPEVTQTPSHQVTQMGQEVILRCVPISNHLYFYWYRQILGQKVEFLVSFYNNEISEKSEIFDDQFSVERPDGSNFTLKIRSTKLEDSAMYFCASRPTRQNTEAFFGQGTRLTVV.